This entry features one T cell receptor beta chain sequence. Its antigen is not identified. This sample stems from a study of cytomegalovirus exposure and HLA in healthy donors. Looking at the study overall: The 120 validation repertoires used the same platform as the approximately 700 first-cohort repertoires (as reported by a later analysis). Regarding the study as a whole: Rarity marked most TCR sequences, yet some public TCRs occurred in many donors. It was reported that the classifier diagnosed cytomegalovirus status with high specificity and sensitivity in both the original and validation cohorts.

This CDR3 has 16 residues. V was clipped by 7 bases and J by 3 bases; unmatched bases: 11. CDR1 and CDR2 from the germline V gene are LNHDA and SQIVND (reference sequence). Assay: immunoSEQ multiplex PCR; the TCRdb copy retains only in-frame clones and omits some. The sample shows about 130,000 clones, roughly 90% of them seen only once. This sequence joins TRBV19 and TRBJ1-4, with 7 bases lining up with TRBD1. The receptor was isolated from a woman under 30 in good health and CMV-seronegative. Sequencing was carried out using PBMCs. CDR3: CASKLLGGEANEKLFF. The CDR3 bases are TGTGCCAGTAAATTGCTAGGGGGCGAAGCTAATGAAAAACTGTTTTTT. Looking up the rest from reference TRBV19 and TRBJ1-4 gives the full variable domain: DGGITQSPKYLFRKEGQNVTLSCEQNLNHDAMYWYRQDPGQGLRLIYYSQIVNDFQKGDIAEGYSVSREKKESFPLTVTSAQKNPTAFYLCASKLLGGEANEKLFFGSGTQLSVL.